The clone carrying this TCR beta chain was counted a single time. Its antigen remains unknown. The data originate from a study of T cell responses to AZD1222 COVID-19 vaccine. CDR1 is LNHNV, CDR2 YYDKDF, per germline (reference sequence). CDR3 size: 15 residues. The V and J ends lost 0 bases and 1 base respectively, with 9 bases between them. Clones were read by immunoSEQ multiplex PCR, and TCRdb kept only the in-frame ones, dropping some. The profile covers approximately 120,000 clones, with over 75% appearing a single time and about 6% taken by the ten largest. Findings and limits, study-wide: Regions 160-218 and 743-854 held dominance among vaccine-associated CD4 TCRs, which spanned spike. Repertoire sampling occurred only after the peak T cell response. Clonal diversity was possibly underestimated, and white British individuals and females predominated among donors.

This chain joins TRBV15 and TRBJ1-1; D gene ambiguous. The receptor's source is an adult who received the AZD1222 COVID-19 vaccine. The input for sequencing was peripheral blood, taken 28 days after the second AZD1222 dose. CDR3 loop: CATSRDHIGNTEAFF. CDR3 sequence (DNA): TGTGCCACCAGCAGAGACCACATAGGGAACACTGAAGCTTTCTTT.